This T cell receptor (beta chain) appears in the sequencing data of a study of spatial heterogeneity in lung cancer. Background on the study: Tumor-region counts of TCR transcripts tracked strongly with a T cell module score from matched bulk RNA-seq.

Worth noting for this clonotype: The antigen is undetermined.

General study results and limits: How many expanded intratumoral alpha and beta TCRs were present tracked the tumor mutation count, which was a count of nonsynonymous mutations. Expanded TCR counts, ubiquitous and regional, correlated respectively with ubiquitous and regional nonsynonymous mutation counts.

Documented time point: sample taken at primary tumor resection. Around 70 TRACERx patients with early, untreated non-small cell lung cancer donated samples. From tumor, nontumor lung or frozen PBMC, whole RNA was taken unsorted for sequencing. TCRdb passed the 5' RACE reads through MiXCR, listing each CDR3 protein once. The sample holds roughly 7,000 distinct CDR3 sequences, 11% to 15% seen once. The source was lung tumor tissue, collected at surgery. The TCR sequence derives from a female donor with early-stage non-small cell lung cancer.

Written as DNA, the CDR3 is TGCGCCAGCAGCTTCAGAGGACTAGACAGTGAGCAGTTCTTC. This sequence encodes CASSFRGLDSEQFF. The rearrangement uses TRBV5-1 and TRBJ2-1; 7 nucleotides line up with TRBD2. From germline, CDR1 is SGHRS and CDR2 YFSETQ. V lost 2 bases and J lost 9; bases outside the gene matches: 8. The CDR3 contains 14 residues.